This TCR beta chain was observed in a study of OX40 agonist ivuxolimab in advanced cancers. Libraries were prepared by immunoSEQ multiplex PCR; TCRdb keeps only in-frame clonotypes and omits some of them. The sample includes some 50,000 clones, roughly 83% of them seen just once. Germline lookup yields CDR1 MDHEN and CDR2 SYDVKM. With 2 bases clipped from V and 10 bases from J, the junction kept 11 bases outside the gene matches. The CDR3 has 16 amino acids. The J gene is TRBJ1-6, the V gene TRBV28, with 7 bases aligning to TRBD1. This clonotype was obtained from an adult with an advanced solid tumor such as melanoma, head and neck, liver or kidney cancer. This specimen was CD4+ or CD8+ T cells sorted from blood, taken in a trial of the OX40 agonist ivuxolimab. CDR3 in amino acids: CASSLGKAGGRSPLHF. For the CDR3, the DNA is TGTGCCAGCAGTTTAGGCAAGGCAGGGGGTAGGTCACCCCTCCACTTT.